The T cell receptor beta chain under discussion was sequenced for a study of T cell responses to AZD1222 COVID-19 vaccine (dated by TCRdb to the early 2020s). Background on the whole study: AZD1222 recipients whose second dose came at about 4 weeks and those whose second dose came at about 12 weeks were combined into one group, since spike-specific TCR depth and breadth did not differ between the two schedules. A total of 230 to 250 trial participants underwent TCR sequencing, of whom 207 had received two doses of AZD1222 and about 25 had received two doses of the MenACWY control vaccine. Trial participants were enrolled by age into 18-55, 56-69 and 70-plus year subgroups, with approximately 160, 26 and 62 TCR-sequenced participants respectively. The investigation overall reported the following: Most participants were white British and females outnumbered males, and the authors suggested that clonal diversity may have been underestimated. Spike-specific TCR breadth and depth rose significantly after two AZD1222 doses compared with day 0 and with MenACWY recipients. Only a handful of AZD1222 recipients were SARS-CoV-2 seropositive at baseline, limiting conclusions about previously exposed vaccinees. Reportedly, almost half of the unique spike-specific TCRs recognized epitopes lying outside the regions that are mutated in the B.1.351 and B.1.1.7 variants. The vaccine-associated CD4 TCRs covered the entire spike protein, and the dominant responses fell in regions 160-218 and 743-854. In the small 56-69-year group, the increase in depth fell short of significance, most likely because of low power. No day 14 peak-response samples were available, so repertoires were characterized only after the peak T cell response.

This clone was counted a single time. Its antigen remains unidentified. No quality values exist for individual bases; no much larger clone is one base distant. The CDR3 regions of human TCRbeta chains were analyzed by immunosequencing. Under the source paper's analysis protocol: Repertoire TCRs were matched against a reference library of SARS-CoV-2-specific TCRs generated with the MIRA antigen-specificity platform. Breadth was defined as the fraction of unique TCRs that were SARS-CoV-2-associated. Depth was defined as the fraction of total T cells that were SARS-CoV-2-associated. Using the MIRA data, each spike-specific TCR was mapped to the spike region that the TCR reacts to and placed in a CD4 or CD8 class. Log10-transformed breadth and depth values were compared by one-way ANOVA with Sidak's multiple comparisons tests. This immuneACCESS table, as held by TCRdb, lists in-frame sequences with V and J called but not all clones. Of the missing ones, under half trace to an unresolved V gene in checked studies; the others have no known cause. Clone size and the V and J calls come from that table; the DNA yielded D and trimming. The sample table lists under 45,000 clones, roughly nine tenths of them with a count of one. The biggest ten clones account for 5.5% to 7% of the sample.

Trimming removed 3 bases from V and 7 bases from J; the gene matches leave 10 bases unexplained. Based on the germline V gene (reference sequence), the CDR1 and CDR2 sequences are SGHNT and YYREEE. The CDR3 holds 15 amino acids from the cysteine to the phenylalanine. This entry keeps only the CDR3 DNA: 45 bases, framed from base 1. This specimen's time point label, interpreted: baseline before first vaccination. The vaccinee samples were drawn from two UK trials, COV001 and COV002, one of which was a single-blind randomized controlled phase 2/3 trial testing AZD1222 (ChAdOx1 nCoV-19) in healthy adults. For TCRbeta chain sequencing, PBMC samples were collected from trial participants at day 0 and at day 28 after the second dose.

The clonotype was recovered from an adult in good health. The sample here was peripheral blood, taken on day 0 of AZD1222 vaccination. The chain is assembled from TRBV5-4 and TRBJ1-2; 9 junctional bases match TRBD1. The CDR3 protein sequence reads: CASSYRDRVTGGYTF. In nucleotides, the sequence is TGTGCCAGCAGCTACCGGGACAGGGTCACTGGTGGCTACACCTTC.